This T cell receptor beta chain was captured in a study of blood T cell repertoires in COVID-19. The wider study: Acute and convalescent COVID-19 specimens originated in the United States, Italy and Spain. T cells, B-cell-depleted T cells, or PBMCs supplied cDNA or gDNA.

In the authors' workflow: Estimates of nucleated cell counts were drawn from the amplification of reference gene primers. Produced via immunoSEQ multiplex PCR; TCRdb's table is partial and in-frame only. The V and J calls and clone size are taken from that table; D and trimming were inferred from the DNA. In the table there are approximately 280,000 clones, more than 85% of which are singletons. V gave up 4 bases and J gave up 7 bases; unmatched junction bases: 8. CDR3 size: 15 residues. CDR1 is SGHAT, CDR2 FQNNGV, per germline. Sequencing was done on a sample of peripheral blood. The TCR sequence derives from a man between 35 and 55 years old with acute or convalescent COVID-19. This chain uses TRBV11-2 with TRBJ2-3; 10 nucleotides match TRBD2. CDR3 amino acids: CASSSSGGPWNTQYF. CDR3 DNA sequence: TGTGCCAGCAGCTCTAGCGGGGGCCCTTGGAATACGCAGTATTTT.